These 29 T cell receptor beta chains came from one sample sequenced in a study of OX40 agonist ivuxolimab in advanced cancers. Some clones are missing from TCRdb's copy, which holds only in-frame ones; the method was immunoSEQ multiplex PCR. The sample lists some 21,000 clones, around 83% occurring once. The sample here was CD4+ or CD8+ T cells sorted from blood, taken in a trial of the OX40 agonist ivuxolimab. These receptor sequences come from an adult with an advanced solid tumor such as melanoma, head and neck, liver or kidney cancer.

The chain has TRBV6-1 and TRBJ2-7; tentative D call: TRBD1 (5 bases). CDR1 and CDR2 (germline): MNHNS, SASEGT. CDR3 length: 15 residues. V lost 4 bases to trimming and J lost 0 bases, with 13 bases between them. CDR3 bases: TGTGCCAGCAGTGCAAGGACAAGGAGCTCCTACGAGCAGTACTTC. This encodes CASSARTRSSYEQYF.

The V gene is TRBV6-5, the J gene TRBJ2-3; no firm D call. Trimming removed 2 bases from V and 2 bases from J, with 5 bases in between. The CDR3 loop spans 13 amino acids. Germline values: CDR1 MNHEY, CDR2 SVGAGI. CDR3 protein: CASSYGSTDTQYF. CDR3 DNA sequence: TGTGCCAGCAGTTACGGGTCCACAGATACGCAGTATTTT.

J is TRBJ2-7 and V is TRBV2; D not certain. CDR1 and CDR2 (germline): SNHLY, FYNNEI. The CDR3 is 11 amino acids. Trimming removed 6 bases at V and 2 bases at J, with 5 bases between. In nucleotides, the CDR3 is TGTGCCAGCAGCCAAGCCTACGAGCAGTACTTC. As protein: CASSQAYEQYF.

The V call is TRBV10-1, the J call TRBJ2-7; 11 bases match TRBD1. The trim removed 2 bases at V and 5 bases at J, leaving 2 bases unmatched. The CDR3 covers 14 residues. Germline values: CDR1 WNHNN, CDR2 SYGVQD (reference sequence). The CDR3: CASSEGTGGNEQYF. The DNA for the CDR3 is TGCGCCAGCAGTGAGGGGACAGGGGGTAACGAGCAGTACTTC.

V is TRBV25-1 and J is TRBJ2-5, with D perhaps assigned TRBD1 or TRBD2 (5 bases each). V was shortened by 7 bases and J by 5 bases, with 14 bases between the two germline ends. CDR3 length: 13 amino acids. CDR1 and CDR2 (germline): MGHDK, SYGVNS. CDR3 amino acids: CASKVGPGETQYF. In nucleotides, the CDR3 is TGTGCCAGCAAGGTGGGACCAGGGGAGACCCAGTACTTC.

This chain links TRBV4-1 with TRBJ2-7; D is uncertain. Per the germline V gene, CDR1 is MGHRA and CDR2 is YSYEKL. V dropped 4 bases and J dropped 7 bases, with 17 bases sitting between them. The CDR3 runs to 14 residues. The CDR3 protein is CASSPDRSLREQYF. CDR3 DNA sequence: TGCGCCAGCAGCCCCGACCGAAGCCTAAGAGAGCAGTACTTC.

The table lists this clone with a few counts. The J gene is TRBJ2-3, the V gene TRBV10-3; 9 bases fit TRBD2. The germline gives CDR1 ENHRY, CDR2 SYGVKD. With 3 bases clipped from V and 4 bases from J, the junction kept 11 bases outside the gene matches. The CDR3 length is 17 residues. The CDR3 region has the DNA TGTGCCATCAGTGAAACCCGGCGGGGGGGCCAGTCAGATACGCAGTATTTT. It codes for CAISETRRGGQSDTQYF.

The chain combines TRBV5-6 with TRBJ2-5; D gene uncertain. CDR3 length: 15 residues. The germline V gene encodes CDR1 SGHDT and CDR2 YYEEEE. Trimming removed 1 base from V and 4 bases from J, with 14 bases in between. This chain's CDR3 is CASSLIRRRGETQYF. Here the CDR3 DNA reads TGTGCCAGCAGCTTGATAAGGCGGCGTGGAGAGACCCAGTACTTC.

The CDR3 here is CASSPVDSYNEQFF. In nucleotides, the CDR3 is TGTGCCAGCAGCCCCGTAGACAGCTACAATGAGCAGTTCTTC. This sequence joins TRBV7-9 and TRBJ2-1; D is possibly TRBD1 (5 bases). Trimming shortened V by 5 bases and J by 3 bases, and 11 bases separated the two germline ends. Germline CDR1 is SEHNR and CDR2 is FQNEAQ (reference sequence). This CDR3 region has 14 residues.

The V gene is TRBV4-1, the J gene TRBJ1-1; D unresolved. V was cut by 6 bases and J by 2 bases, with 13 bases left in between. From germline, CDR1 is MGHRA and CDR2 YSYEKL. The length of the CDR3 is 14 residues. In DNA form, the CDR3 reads TGCGCCAGCAGGGGTTTGAACGAAAACACTGAAGCTTTCTTT. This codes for CASRGLNENTEAFF.

CDR3 in DNA: TGTGCCAGCAGCTTAGTGGGACAGGGGTTCGATGAGCAGTTCTTC. Its protein is CASSLVGQGFDEQFF. The genes are TRBV11-3 and TRBJ2-1, with 10 bases identical to TRBD1. From germline, CDR1 is SGHNT and CDR2 YENEEA. The CDR3 totals 15 residues. The trim removed 1 base at V and 8 bases at J, leaving 5 bases unmatched.

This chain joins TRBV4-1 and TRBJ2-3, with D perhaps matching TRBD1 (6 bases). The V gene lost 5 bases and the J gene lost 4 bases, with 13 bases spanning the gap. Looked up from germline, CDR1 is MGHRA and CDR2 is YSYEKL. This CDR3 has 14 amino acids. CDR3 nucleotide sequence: TGCGCCAGCAGCATAACTCCAGGGGCAGATACGCAGTATTTT. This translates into CASSITPGADTQYF.

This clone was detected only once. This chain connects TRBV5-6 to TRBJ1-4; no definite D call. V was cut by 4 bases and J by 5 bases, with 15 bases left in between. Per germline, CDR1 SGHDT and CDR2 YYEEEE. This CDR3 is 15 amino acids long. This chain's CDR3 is CASSPTHNPNEKLFF. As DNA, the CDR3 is TGTGCCAGCAGCCCTACCCATAACCCCAATGAAAAACTGTTTTTT.

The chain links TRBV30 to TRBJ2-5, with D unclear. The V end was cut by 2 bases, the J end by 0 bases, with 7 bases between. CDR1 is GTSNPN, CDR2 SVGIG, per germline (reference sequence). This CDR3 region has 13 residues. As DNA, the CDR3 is TGTGCCTGGAGTCCCCAGAACCAAGAGACCCAGTACTTC. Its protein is CAWSPQNQETQYF.

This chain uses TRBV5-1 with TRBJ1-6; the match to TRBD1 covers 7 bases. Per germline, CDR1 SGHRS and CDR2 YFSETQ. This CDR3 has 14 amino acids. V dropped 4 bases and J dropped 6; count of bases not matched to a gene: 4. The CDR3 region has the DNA TGCGCCAGCAGCCCGGGACAGTTTAATTCACCCCTCCACTTT. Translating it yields CASSPGQFNSPLHF. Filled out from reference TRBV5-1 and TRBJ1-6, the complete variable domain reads KAGVTQTPRYLIKTRGQQVTLSCSPISGHRSVSWYQQTPGQGLQFLFEYFSETQRNKGNFPGRFSGRQFSNSRSEMNVSTLELGDSALYLCASSPGQFNSPLHFGNGTRLTVT.

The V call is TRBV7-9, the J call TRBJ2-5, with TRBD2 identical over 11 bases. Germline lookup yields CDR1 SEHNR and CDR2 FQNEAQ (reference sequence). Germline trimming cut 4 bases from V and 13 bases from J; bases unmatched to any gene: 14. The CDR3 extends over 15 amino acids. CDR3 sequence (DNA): TGTGCCAGCAGCTCACGTACTAGCGGGGGAAGGCTTTCGTACTTC. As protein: CASSSRTSGGRLSYF.

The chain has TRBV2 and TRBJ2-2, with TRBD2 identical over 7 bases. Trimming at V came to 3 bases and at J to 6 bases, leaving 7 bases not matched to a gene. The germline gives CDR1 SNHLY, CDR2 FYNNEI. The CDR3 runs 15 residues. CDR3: CASSDPGLGPGELFF. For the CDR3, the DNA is TGTGCCAGCAGTGACCCAGGACTAGGACCCGGGGAGCTGTTTTTT.

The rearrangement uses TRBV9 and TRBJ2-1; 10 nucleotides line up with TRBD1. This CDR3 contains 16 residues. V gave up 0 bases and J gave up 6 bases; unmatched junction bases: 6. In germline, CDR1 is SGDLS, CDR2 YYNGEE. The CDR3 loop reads CASSVAQGDRGNEQFF. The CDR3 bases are TGTGCCAGCAGCGTAGCTCAAGGGGACAGGGGCAATGAGCAGTTCTTC.

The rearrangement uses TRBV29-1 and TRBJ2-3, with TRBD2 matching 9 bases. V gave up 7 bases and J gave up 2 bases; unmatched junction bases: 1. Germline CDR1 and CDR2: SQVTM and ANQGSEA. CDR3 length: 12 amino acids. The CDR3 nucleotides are TGCAGCGGACTAGCGGTCACAGATACGCAGTATTTT. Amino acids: CSGLAVTDTQYF.

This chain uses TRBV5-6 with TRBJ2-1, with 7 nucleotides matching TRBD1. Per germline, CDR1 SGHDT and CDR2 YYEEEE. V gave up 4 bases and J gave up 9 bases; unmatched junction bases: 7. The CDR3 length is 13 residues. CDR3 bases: TGTGCCAGCAGCCCGACAGGGAAGGGTGAGCAGTTCTTC. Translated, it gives CASSPTGKGEQFF.

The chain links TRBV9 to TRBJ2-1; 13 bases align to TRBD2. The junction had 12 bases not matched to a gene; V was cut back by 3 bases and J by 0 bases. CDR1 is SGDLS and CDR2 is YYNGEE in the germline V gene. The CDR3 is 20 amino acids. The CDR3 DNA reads TGTGCCAGCAGCGGAGAGCCGGGACTAGCGGGAATTAGCTCCTACAATGAGCAGTTCTTC. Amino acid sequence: CASSGEPGLAGISSYNEQFF.

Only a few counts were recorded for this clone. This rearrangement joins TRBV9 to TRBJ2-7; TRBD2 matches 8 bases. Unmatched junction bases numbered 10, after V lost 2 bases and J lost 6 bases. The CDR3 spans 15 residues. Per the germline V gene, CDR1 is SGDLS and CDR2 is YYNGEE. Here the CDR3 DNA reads TGTGCCAGCAGCGTTGGAAGCGGGAGTCGAAGCGAGCAGTACTTC. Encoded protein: CASSVGSGSRSEQYF.

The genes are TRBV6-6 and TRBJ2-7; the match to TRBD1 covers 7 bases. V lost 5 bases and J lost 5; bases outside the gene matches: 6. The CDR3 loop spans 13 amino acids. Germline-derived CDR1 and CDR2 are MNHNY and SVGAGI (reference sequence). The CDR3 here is CASSRQGSHEQYF. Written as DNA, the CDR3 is TGTGCCAGCAGTCGACAGGGTTCCCACGAGCAGTACTTC.

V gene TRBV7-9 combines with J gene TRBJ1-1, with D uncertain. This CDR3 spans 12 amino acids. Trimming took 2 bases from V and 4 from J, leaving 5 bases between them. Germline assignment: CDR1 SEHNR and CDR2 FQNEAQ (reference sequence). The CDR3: CASSLTTTEAFF. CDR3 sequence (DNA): TGTGCCAGCAGCTTAACCACCACTGAAGCTTTCTTT.

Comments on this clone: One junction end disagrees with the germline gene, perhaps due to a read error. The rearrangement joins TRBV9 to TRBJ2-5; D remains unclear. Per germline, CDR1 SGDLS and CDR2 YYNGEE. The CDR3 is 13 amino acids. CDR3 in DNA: TGTGCCAGCAGCGGTGATTACCAAGAGGCCCAGTACTTC. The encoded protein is CASSGDYQEAQYF.

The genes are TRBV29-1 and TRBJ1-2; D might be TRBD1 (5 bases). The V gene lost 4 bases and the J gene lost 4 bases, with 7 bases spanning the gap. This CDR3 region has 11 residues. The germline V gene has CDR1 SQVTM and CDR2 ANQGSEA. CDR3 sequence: CSVGGGYGYTF. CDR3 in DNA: TGCAGCGTTGGGGGGGGCTATGGCTACACCTTC.

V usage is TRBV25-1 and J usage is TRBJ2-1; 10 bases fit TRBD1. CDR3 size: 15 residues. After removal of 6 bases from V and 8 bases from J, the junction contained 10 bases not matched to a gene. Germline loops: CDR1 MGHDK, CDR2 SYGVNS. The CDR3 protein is CASRLGDRGFDEQFF. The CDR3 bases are TGTGCCAGCAGATTAGGGGACAGGGGTTTCGATGAGCAGTTCTTC.

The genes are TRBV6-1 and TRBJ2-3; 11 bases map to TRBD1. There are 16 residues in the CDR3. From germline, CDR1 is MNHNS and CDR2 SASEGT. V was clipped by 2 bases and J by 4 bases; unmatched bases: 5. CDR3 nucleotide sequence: TGTGCCAGCAGTGAATCACCGGGACAGGGGGCAGATACGCAGTATTTT. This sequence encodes CASSESPGQGADTQYF.

The CDR3 is CASSPGQPTAGQPQHF. CDR3 DNA sequence: TGTGCCAGCAGCCCGGGACAGCCAACAGCAGGTCAGCCCCAGCATTTT. This chain uses TRBV7-9 with TRBJ1-5, with 7 positions matching TRBD1. Losses at the gene ends were 5 bases for V and 6 bases for J; bases not matched to a gene: 13. This CDR3 contains 16 residues. In germline, CDR1 is SEHNR, CDR2 FQNEAQ (reference sequence). The full variable domain, completed using reference TRBV7-9 and TRBJ1-5, is DTGVSQNPRHKITKRGQNVTFRCDPISEHNRLYWYRQTLGQGPEFLTYFQNEAQLEKSRLLSDRFSAERPKGSFSTLEIQRTEQGDSAMYLCASSPGQPTAGQPQHFGDGTRLSIL.